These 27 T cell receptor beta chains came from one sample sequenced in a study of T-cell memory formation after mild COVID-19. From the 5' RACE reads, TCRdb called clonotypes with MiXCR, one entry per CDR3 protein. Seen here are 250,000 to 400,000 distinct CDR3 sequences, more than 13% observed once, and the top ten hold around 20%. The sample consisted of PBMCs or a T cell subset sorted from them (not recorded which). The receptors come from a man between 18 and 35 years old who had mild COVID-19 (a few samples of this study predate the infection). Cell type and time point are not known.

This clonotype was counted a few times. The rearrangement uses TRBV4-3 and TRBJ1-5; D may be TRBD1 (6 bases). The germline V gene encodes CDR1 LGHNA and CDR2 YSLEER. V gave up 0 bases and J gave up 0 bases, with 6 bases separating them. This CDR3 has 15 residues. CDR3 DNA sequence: TGCGCCAGCAGCCAAGAACAGGGTAGCAATCAGCCCCAGCATTTT. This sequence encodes CASSQEQGSNQPQHF.

The CDR3 loop reads CSASMGGYEQYV. CDR3 bases: TGCAGTGCTAGTATGGGGGGCTACGAGCAGTACGTC. The genes are TRBV20-1 and TRBJ2-7; TRBD2 is a possible D gene (6 bases). The ends were cut back, 3 bases at V and 3 bases at J, with 9 bases in the middle. Germline CDR1 is DFQATT and CDR2 is SNEGSKA (reference sequence). The CDR3 is made up of 12 amino acids.

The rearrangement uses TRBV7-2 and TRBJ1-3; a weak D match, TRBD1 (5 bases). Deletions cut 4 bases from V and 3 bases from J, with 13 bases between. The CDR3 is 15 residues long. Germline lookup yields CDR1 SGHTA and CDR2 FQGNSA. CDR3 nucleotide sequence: TGTGCCAGCAGCTCCGACAGAGTGGTTGGAAACACCATATATTTT. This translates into CASSSDRVVGNTIYF.

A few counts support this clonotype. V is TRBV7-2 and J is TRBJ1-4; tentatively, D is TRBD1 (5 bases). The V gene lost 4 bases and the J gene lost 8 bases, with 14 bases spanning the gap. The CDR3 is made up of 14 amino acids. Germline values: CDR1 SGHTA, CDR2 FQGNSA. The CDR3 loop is CASSSSRVEEKLFF. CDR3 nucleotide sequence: TGTGCCAGCAGCTCGTCCAGGGTAGAGGAAAAACTGTTTTTT. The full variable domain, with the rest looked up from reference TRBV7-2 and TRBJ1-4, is GAGVSQSPSNKVTEKGKDVELRCDPISGHTALYWYRQSLGQGLEFLIYFQGNSAPDKSGLPSDRFSAERTGGSVSTLTIQRTQQEDSAVYLCASSSSRVEEKLFFGSGTQLSVL.

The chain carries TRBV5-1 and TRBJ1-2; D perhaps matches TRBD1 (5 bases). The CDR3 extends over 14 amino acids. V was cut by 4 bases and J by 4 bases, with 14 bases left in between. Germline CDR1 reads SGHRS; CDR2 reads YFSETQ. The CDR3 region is CASSPSGLSYGYTF. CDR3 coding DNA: TGCGCCAGCAGCCCGTCGGGACTGAGCTATGGCTACACCTTC. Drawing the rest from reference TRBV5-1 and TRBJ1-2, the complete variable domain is KAGVTQTPRYLIKTRGQQVTLSCSPISGHRSVSWYQQTPGQGLQFLFEYFSETQRNKGNFPGRFSGRQFSNSRSEMNVSTLELGDSALYLCASSPSGLSYGYTFGSGTRLTVV.

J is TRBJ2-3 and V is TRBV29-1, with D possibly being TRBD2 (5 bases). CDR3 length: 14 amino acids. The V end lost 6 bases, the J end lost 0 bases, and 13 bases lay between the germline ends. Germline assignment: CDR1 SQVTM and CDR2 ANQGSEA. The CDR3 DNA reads TGCAGCGTCGTTGGACGGACTAGCACAGATACGCAGTATTTT. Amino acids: CSVVGRTSTDTQYF.

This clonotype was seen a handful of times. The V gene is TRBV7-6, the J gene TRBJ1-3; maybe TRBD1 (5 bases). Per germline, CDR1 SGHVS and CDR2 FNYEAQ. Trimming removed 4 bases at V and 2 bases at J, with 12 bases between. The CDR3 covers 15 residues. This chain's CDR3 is CASSSPDTTGNTIYF. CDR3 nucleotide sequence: TGTGCCAGCAGCTCACCGGACACCACTGGAAACACCATATATTTT. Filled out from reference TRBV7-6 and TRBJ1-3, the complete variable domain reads GAGVSQSPRYKVTKRGQDVALRCDPISGHVSLYWYRQALGQGPEFLTYFNYEAQQDKSGLPNDRFSAERPEGSISTLTIQRTEQRDSAMYRCASSSPDTTGNTIYFGEGSWLTVV.

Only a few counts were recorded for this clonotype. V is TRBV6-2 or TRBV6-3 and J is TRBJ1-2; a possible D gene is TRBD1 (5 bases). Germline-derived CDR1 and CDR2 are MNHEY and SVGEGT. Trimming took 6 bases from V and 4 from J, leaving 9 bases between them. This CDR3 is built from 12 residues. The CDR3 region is CASRADIYGYTF. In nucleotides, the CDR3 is TGTGCCAGCAGGGCGGACATCTATGGCTACACCTTC.

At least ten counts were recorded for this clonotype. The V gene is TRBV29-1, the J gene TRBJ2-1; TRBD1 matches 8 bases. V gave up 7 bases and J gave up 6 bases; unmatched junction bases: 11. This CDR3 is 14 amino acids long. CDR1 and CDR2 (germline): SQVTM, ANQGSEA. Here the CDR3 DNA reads TGCAGCGGGGGCGGCCAGGGGGCAGGCAATGAGCAGTTCTTC. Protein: CSGGGQGAGNEQFF.

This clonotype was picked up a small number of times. This CDR3 is CSACRTGLDEQYF. The CDR3 bases are TGCAGCGCCTGCCGGACAGGGCTTGACGAGCAGTACTTC. This chain connects TRBV29-1 to TRBJ2-7; 8 bases map to TRBD1. Germline lookup yields CDR1 SQVTM and CDR2 ANQGSEA. This CDR3 is 13 amino acids long. With 7 bases clipped from V and 5 bases from J, the junction kept 10 bases outside the gene matches.

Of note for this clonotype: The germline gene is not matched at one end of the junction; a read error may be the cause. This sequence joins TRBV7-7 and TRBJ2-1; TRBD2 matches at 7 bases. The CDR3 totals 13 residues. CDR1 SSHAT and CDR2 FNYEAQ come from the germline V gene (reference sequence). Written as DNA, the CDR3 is TGTGCTAGCAGCTTAGATTGGGGGGGTGAGCAGTTCTTC. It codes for CASSLDWGGEQFF. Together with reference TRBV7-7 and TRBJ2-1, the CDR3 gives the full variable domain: GAGVSQSPRYKVTKRGQDVTLRCDPISSHATLYWYQQALGQGPEFLTYFNYEAQPDKSGLPSDRFSAERPEGSISTLTIQRTEQRDSAMYRCASSLDWGGEQFFGPGTRLTVL.

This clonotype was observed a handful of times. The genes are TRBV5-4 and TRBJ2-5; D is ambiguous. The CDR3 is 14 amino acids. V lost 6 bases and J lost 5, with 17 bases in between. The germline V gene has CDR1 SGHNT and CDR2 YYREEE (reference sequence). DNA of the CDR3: TGTGCCAGCACTCGCGGCGGCACTGGGGAGACCCAGTACTTC. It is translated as CASTRGGTGETQYF.

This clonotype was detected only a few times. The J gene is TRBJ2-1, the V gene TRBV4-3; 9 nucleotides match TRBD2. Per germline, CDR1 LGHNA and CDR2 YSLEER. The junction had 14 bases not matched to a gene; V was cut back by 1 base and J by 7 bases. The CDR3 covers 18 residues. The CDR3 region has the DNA TGCGCCAGCAGCCAAGCTAGCGGGGCCACAATAGGGGGGAATGAGCAGTTCTTC. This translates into CASSQASGATIGGNEQFF.

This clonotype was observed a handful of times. The CDR3 DNA reads as TGTGCCACCAGCAGTGCGGGACTTTACAATGAGCAGTTCTTC. This translates into CATSSAGLYNEQFF. This rearrangement joins TRBV15 to TRBJ2-1; possibly TRBD2 for D (6 bases). Deletions cut 3 bases from V and 4 bases from J, with 10 bases between. CDR1 is LNHNV and CDR2 is YYDKDF in the germline V gene (reference sequence). The CDR3 consists of 14 residues.

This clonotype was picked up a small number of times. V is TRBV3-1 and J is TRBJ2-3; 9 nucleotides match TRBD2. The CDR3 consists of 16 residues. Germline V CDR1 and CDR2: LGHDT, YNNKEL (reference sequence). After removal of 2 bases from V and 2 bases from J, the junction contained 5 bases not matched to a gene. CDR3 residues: CASSQQAGGYTDTQYF. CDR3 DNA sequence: TGTGCCAGCAGCCAACAAGCGGGGGGCTACACAGATACGCAGTATTTT.

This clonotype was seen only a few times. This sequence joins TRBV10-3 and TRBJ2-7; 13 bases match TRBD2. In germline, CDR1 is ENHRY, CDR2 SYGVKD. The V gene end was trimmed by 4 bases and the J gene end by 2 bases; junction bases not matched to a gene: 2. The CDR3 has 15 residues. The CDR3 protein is CAISGTSGGAYEQYF. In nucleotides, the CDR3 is TGTGCCATCAGTGGTACTAGCGGGGGGGCCTACGAGCAGTACTTC.

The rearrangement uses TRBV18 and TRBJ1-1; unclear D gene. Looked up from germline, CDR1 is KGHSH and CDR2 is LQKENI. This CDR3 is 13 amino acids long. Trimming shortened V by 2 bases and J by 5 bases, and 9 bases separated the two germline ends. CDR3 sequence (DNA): TGTGCCAGCTCACCAACCTCGGGGACTGAAGCTTTCTTT. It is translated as CASSPTSGTEAFF.

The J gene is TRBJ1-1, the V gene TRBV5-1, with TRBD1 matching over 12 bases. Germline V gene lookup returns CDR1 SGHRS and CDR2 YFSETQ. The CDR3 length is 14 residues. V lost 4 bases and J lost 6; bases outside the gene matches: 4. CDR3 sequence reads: CASSPGQGAAEAFF. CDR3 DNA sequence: TGCGCCAGCAGCCCGGGACAGGGGGCCGCTGAAGCTTTCTTT.

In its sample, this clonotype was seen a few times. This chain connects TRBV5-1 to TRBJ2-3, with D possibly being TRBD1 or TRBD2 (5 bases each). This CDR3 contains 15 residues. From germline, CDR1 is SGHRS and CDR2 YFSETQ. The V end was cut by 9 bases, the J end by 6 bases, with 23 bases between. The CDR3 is CATRAGSSNADTQYF. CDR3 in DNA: TGCGCCACCAGGGCGGGTAGCTCGAATGCTGATACGCAGTATTTT.

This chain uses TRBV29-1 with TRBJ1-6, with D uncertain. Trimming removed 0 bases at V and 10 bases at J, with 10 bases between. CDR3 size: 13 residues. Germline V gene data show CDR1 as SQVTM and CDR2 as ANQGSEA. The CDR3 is CSVEDQEGSPLHF. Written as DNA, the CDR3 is TGCAGCGTTGAAGACCAAGAAGGATCACCCCTCCACTTT.

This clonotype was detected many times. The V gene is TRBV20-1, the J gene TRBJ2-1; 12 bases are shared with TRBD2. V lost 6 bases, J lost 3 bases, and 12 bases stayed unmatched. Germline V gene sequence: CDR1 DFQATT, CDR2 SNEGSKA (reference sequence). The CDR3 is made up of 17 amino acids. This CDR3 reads CSAPGTSGSTYYNEQFF. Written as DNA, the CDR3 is TGCAGTGCCCCAGGGACTAGCGGGTCCACCTACTACAATGAGCAGTTCTTC.

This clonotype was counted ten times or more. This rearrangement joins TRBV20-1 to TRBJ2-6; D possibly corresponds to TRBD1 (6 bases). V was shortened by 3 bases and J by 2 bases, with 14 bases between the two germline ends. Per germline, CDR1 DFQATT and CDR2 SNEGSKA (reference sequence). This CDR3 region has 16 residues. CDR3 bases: TGCAGTGCTAGTCACAGGGAAGCGGCTGGGGCCAACGTCCTGACTTTC. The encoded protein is CSASHREAAGANVLTF.

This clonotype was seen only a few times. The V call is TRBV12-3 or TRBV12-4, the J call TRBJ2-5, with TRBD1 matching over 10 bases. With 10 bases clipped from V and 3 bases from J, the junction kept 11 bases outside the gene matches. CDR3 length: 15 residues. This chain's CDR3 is CAIRADRGTEETQYF. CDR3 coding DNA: TGTGCCATCCGTGCGGACAGGGGGACGGAAGAGACCCAGTACTTC.

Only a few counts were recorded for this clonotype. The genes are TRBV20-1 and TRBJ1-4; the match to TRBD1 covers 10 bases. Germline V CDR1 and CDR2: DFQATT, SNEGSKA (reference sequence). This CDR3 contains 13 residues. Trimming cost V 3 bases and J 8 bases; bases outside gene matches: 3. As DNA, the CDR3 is TGCAGTGCTAGGCCGGACAGGGGGGAAAAACTGTTTTTT. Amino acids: CSARPDRGEKLFF.

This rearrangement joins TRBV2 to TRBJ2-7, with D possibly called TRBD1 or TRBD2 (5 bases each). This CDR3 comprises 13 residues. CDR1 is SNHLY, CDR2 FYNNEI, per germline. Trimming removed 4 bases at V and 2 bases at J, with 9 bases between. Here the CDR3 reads CASSVRGAYEQYF. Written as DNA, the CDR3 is TGTGCCAGCAGTGTCAGAGGGGCCTACGAGCAGTACTTC.

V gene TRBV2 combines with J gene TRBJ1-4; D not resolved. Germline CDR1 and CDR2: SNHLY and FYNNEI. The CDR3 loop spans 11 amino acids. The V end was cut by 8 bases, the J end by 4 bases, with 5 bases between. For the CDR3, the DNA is TGTGCCAGCGGGATTAATGAAAAACTGTTTTTT. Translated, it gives CASGINEKLFF. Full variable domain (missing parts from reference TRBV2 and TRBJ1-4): EPEVTQTPSHQVTQMGQEVILRCVPISNHLYFYWYRQILGQKVEFLVSFYNNEISEKSEIFDDQFSVERPDGSNFTLKIRSTKLEDSAMYFCASGINEKLFFGSGTQLSVL.

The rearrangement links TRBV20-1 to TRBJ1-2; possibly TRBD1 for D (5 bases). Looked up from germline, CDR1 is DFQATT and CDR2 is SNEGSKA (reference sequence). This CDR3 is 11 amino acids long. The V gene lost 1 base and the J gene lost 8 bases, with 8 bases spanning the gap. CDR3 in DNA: TGCAGTGCTAGAGCCGGGGGAGGCTACACCTTC. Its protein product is CSARAGGGYTF.